This TCR beta chain came from a study of cytomegalovirus exposure and HLA in healthy donors. Findings and caveats of the study: Listed as cytomegalovirus-associated were approximately 160 TCR beta chains. Productive rates of about 90% or about 30% were seen for most TCR beta V segments in an earlier analysis. Excluded: some indistinguishable V segments such as TRBV6-2 and TRBV6-3.

With 60 Vbeta and 13 Jbeta primers, the PCR was carried out. Clones were read by immunoSEQ multiplex PCR, and TCRdb kept only the in-frame ones, dropping some. Listed are some 76,000 clones; around 5% falls within the top ten. Germline loops: CDR1 SGHTA, CDR2 FQGNSA. V was trimmed by 5 bases and J by 3 bases, leaving 14 bases between them. CDR3 length equals 15 residues. Notes on this clone: Its antigen remains unidentified.

The sample taken for sequencing was PBMCs. This receptor was identified in a man aged 40-49 years in good health and CMV-seronegative. V gene TRBV7-2 combines with J gene TRBJ1-5; maybe TRBD1 (5 bases). CDR3 loop: CASSTIQGTNQPQHF. The CDR3 coding sequence is TGTGCCAGCAGCACCATTCAGGGCACCAATCAGCCCCAGCATTTT.